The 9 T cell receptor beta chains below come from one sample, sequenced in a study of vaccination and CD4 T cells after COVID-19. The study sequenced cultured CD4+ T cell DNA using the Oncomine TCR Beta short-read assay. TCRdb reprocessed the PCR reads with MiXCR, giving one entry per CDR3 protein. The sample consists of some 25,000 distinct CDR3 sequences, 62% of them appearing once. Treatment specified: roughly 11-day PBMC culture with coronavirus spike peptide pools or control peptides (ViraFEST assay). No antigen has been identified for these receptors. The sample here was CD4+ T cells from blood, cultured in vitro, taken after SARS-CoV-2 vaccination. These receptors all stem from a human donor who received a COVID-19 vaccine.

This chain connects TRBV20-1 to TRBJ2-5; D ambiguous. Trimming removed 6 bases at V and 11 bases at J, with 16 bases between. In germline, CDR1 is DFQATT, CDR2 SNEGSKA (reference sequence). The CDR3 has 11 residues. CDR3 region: CSAKTPNRQYF. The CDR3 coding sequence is TGCAGTGCCAAGACTCCTAATCGACAGTACTTC.

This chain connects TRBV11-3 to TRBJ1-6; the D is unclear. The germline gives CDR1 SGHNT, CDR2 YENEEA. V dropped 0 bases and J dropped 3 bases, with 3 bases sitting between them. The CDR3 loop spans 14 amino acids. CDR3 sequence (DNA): TGTGCCAGCAGCTTAGACAGCTATAATTCACCCCTCCACTTT. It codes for CASSLDSYNSPLHF.

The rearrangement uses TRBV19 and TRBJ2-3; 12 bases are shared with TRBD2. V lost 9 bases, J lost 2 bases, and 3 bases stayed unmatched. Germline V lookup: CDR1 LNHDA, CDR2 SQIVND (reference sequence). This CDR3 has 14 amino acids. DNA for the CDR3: TGTGCCAGCCGACTAGCGGGGGTCACAGATACGCAGTATTTT. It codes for CASRLAGVTDTQYF. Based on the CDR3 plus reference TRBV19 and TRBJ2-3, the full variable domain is DGGITQSPKYLFRKEGQNVTLSCEQNLNHDAMYWYRQDPGQGLRLIYYSQIVNDFQKGDIAEGYSVSREKKESFPLTVTSAQKNPTAFYLCASRLAGVTDTQYFGPGTRLTVL.

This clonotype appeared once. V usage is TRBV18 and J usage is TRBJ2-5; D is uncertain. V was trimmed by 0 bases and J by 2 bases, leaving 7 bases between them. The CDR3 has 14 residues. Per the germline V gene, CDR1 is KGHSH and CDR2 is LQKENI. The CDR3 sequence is CASSPPNSQETQYF. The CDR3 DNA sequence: TGTGCCAGCTCACCACCTAACAGTCAAGAGACCCAGTACTTC. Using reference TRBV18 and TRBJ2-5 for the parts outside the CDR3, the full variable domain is NAGVMQNPRHLVRRRGQEARLRCSPMKGHSHVYWYRQLPEEGLKFMVYLQKENIIDESGMPKERFSAEFPKEGPSILRIQQVVRGDSAAYFCASSPPNSQETQYFGPGTRLLVL.

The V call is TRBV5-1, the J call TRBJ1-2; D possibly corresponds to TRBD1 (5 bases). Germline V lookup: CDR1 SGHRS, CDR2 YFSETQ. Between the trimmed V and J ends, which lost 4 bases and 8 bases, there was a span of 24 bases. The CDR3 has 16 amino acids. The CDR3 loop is CASSGQQLLGREGYTF. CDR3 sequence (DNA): TGCGCCAGCAGCGGACAACAGCTTCTTGGTCGGGAGGGCTACACCTTC.

DNA for the CDR3: TGTGCCAGCAGCTTCCAAGAGACCCAGTACTTC. It translates to CASSFQETQYF. The chain recombines TRBV7-9 with TRBJ2-5; D uncertain. Looked up from germline, CDR1 is SEHNR and CDR2 is FQNEAQ (reference sequence). The CDR3 extends over 11 amino acids. The V and J ends lost 3 bases and 1 base respectively, with 0 bases between them.

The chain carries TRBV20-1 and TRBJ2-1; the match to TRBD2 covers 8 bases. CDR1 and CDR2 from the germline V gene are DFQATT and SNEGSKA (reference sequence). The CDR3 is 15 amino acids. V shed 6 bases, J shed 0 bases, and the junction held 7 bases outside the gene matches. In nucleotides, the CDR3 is TGCAGTGCCGAGAGCCGGGGGGGCTCCTACAATGAGCAGTTCTTC. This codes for CSAESRGGSYNEQFF.

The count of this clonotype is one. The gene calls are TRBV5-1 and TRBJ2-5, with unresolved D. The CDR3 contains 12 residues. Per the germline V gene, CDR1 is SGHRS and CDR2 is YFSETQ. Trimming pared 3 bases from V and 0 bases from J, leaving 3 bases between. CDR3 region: CASSSYQETQYF. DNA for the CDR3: TGCGCCAGCAGCTCTTACCAAGAGACCCAGTACTTC.

CDR3 sequence: CSARDQRPGTDTQYF. In nucleotides, the CDR3 is TGCAGTGCTAGAGATCAGCGACCGGGGACAGATACGCAGTATTTT. This sequence joins TRBV20-1 and TRBJ2-3, with D tentatively TRBD2 (5 bases). The CDR3 is 15 residues long. V was cut by 0 bases and J by 3 bases, with 13 bases left in between. In germline, CDR1 is DFQATT, CDR2 SNEGSKA (reference sequence).